A single sample gave rise to the 28 T cell receptor beta chains below, sequenced in a study of T-cell memory formation after mild COVID-19. TCRdb used MiXCR to reprocess the 5' RACE reads, holding one entry per CDR3 protein. The repertoire holds tens of thousands of distinct CDR3 sequences, with roughly 9.8% as singletons. The specimen was PBMCs or a T cell subset sorted from them (not recorded which). These receptors all come from an adult woman who had mild COVID-19 (a few samples of this study predate the infection). Cell type and time point are not known.

This clonotype was detected only a few times. The chain links TRBV9 to TRBJ2-7; 8 nucleotides agree with TRBD2. Germline CDR1 and CDR2: SGDLS and YYNGEE. The CDR3 runs to 16 residues. J lost 4 bases, V lost 3 bases, and 12 bases had no gene match. The CDR3 bases are TGTGCCAGCAGCGCTCACCCGGGACTAGAACGATACGAGCAGTACTTC. Protein product: CASSAHPGLERYEQYF.

The chain joins TRBV19 to TRBJ2-3; tentative D call: TRBD1 (5 bases). Per the germline V gene, CDR1 is LNHDA and CDR2 is SQIVND (reference sequence). Trimming pared 8 bases from V and 0 bases from J, leaving 12 bases between. The CDR3 extends over 14 amino acids. The CDR3 DNA follows: TGTGCCAGTGATGGGTCAGGGAGCACAGATACGCAGTATTTT. Its protein product is CASDGSGSTDTQYF.

The CDR3 DNA reads TGTGCCAGCAGTTTCCCGGGACTAGGGTCCTACAATGAGCAGTTCTTC. Its translation is CASSFPGLGSYNEQFF. The rearrangement links TRBV12-3 or TRBV12-4 to TRBJ2-1; 8 bases fit TRBD2. This CDR3 contains 16 residues. Trimming took 3 bases from V and 1 from J; bases not matched to a gene: 5.

V gene TRBV27 combines with J gene TRBJ1-2; D uncertain. The CDR3 runs 14 residues. Trimming took off 0 bases at V and 0 bases at J, with 5 bases between the two ends. Germline V gene sequence: CDR1 MNHEY, CDR2 SMNVEV (reference sequence). The CDR3 DNA is TGTGCCAGCAGTTTATCGGCAGCTAACTATGGCTACACCTTC. This encodes CASSLSAANYGYTF.

This clonotype has more than one count but fewer than ten. The gene calls are TRBV5-4 and TRBJ1-1; D is perhaps TRBD1 (5 bases). The CDR3 is 14 amino acids. The V end lost 6 bases, the J end lost 0 bases, and 12 bases lay between the germline ends. Germline loops: CDR1 SGHNT, CDR2 YYREEE (reference sequence). This chain's CDR3 is CASTGTRMNTEAFF. The CDR3 coding sequence is TGTGCCAGCACAGGGACGAGAATGAACACTGAAGCTTTCTTT.

This clonotype was seen a handful of times. The rearrangement uses TRBV12-3 or TRBV12-4 and TRBJ2-3, with 9 bases aligning to TRBD2. There are 18 residues in the CDR3. V shed 4 bases, J shed 2 bases, and the junction held 13 bases outside the gene matches. CDR3 region: CASSSAGWASGDTDTQYF. CDR3 sequence (DNA): TGTGCCAGCAGTTCCGCGGGGTGGGCTAGCGGGGACACAGATACGCAGTATTTT.

The V call is TRBV6-2 or TRBV6-3, the J call TRBJ1-5, with D perhaps TRBD1 (5 bases). Trimming took off 8 bases at V and 0 bases at J, with 8 bases between the two ends. Germline V CDR1 and CDR2: MNHEY, SVGEGT. CDR3 length equals 13 residues. CDR3 residues: CASVDISNQPQHF. The CDR3 DNA is TGTGCCAGCGTGGACATTAGCAATCAGCCCCAGCATTTT.

On this clonotype: This could be a read error, since a much larger clone is one nucleotide away. DNA of the CDR3: TGCAGCGTTAGCGGGAATAGCACTAACGAGCAGTACTTC. It codes for CSVSGNSTNEQYF. The V and J genes are TRBV29-1 and TRBJ2-7, with 7 bases aligning to TRBD2. The V gene's germline CDR1 is SQVTM and CDR2 ANQGSEA. J was trimmed by 5 bases and V by 5 bases; bases with no gene match: 9. This CDR3 has 13 amino acids.

This clonotype was seen ten or more times. The CDR3 bases are TGCAGCGTTGAAGATCTGGGTAGCACAGATACGCAGTATTTT. Encoded protein: CSVEDLGSTDTQYF. The chain is built from TRBV29-1 and TRBJ2-3; D is unresolved. The V gene's germline CDR1 is SQVTM and CDR2 ANQGSEA. This CDR3 has 14 amino acids. The V gene lost 0 bases and the J gene lost 0 bases, with 7 bases spanning the gap.

The rearrangement uses TRBV14 and TRBJ1-1; D gene unclear. The CDR3 covers 16 residues. V shed 0 bases and J shed 0 bases, with 11 bases lying between them. Per the germline V gene, CDR1 is SGHDN and CDR2 is FVKESK. CDR3 sequence: CASSQDLGRVNTEAFF. CDR3 coding DNA: TGTGCCAGCAGCCAAGATCTGGGGAGAGTGAACACTGAAGCTTTCTTT.

The chain carries TRBV6-2 or TRBV6-3 and TRBJ2-2, with 9 bases aligning to TRBD2. The V gene's germline CDR1 is MNHEY and CDR2 SVGEGT. The trim removed 0 bases at V and 3 bases at J, leaving 11 bases unmatched. This CDR3 has 19 residues. In DNA form, the CDR3 reads TGTGCCAGCAGTTACTCGCCACGGGTAGCGGGAGCGTACACCGGGGAGCTGTTTTTT. Translated, it gives CASSYSPRVAGAYTGELFF.

CDR3 nucleotides: TGTGCCAGCAGCTTAGCGGGCAGGGGGTTACGCACTGAAGCTTTCTTT. It specifies CASSLAGRGLRTEAFF. J is TRBJ1-1 and V is TRBV7-6; TRBD1 matches 7 bases. CDR1 is SGHVS, CDR2 FNYEAQ, per germline. V trimming: 0 bases; J trimming: 4 bases; junction bases outside the gene matches: 8. CDR3 size: 16 residues.

This clonotype was observed a few times. The V gene is TRBV15, the J gene TRBJ1-4, with a tentative D call TRBD1 (6 bases). With 9 bases removed from V and 7 bases from J, the gap between germline ends came to 18 bases. This CDR3 has 14 amino acids. CDR1 is LNHNV, CDR2 YYDKDF, per germline (reference sequence). The CDR3 nucleotides read TGTGCCACGTCGGGAGGGGGGCAGAGTGAAAAACTGTTTTTT. Translating gives CATSGGGQSEKLFF. The full variable domain, in which reference TRBV15 and TRBJ1-4 provide the parts outside the CDR3, is DAMVIQNPRYQVTQFGKPVTLSCSQTLNHNVMYWYQQKSSQAPKLLFHYYDKDFNNEADTPDNFQSRRPNTSFCFLDIRSPGLGDTAMYLCATSGGGQSEKLFFGSGTQLSVL.

This clonotype showed up many times. The rearrangement joins TRBV29-1 to TRBJ2-7; D perhaps matches TRBD1 (6 bases). Trimming pared 3 bases from V and 2 bases from J, leaving 8 bases between. The CDR3 is 12 residues long. The germline gives CDR1 SQVTM, CDR2 ANQGSEA. The CDR3 nucleotides are TGCAGCGTTGAGGACAGCGCCTACGAGCAGTACTTC. This sequence encodes CSVEDSAYEQYF.

This clonotype occurred a few times. V gene TRBV30 combines with J gene TRBJ2-1, with TRBD2 as a possible D gene (5 bases). This CDR3 is built from 12 residues. Germline CDR1 is GTSNPN and CDR2 is SVGIG (reference sequence). The V and J ends lost 0 bases and 8 bases respectively, with 8 bases between them. The CDR3 reads CAWSVPADEQFF. DNA of the CDR3: TGTGCCTGGAGTGTACCAGCGGATGAGCAGTTCTTC.

In this sample, this clonotype turned up a few times. This rearrangement joins TRBV11-2 to TRBJ2-7, with 9 bases fitting TRBD1. CDR1 and CDR2 (germline): SGHAT, FQNNGV. CDR3 length equals 15 residues. Unmatched junction bases numbered 5, after V lost 2 bases and J lost 3 bases. The CDR3 DNA reads as TGTGCCAGCAGCTTATATCGGACAGGGGACTACGAGCAGTACTTC. Its protein is CASSLYRTGDYEQYF.

This chain uses TRBV3-1 with TRBJ2-7; D remains unclear. The V end lost 1 base, the J end lost 0 bases, and 16 bases lay between the germline ends. CDR3 length: 17 amino acids. The germline CDR1 and CDR2 sequences are LGHDT and YNNKEL (reference sequence). The CDR3 here is CASSQGASISSSYEQYF. The CDR3 DNA sequence: TGTGCCAGCAGCCAAGGGGCCAGCATCTCGAGCTCCTACGAGCAGTACTTC.

Many counts were recorded for this clonotype. The chain combines TRBV7-2 with TRBJ2-7; D is undetermined. The germline V gene has CDR1 SGHTA and CDR2 FQGNSA. CDR3 length: 11 amino acids. Trimming pared 4 bases from V and 2 bases from J, leaving 3 bases between. CDR3 coding DNA: TGTGCCAGCAGCTCCGCCTACGAGCAGTACTTC. Protein sequence: CASSSAYEQYF.

This clonotype has more than one count but fewer than ten. V usage is TRBV15 and J usage is TRBJ2-3; D call uncertain. The CDR3 has 12 amino acids. Germline V gene sequence: CDR1 LNHNV, CDR2 YYDKDF (reference sequence). Trimming took off 1 base at V and 4 bases at J, with 3 bases between the two ends. CDR3 amino acids: CATSRAPDTQYF. DNA for the CDR3: TGTGCCACCAGCAGAGCCCCAGATACGCAGTATTTT.

This clonotype has just a few counts. J is TRBJ2-6 and V is TRBV6-2 or TRBV6-3; D call uncertain. The V end was cut by 5 bases, the J end by 0 bases, with 5 bases between. The germline CDR1 and CDR2 sequences are MNHEY and SVGEGT. The CDR3 runs to 14 residues. The CDR3: CASSLTSGANVLTF. CDR3 DNA sequence: TGTGCCAGCAGTCTGACCTCTGGGGCCAACGTCCTGACTTTC.

This clonotype was found a few times. The chain recombines TRBV6-4 with TRBJ1-1; TRBD1 might be the D (5 bases). Trimming pared 7 bases from V and 1 base from J, leaving 13 bases between. The CDR3 is made up of 14 amino acids. Germline V gene sequence: CDR1 MRHNA, CDR2 SNTAGT. CDR3 sequence reads: CASINPDTNTEAFF. In nucleotides, the CDR3 is TGTGCCAGCATTAACCCGGACACGAACACTGAAGCTTTCTTT.

This clonotype was detected ten times or more. The chain is built from TRBV29-1 and TRBJ2-7; D gene ambiguous. Trimming stripped 1 base from V and 4 bases from J, with 11 bases between. Germline V lookup: CDR1 SQVTM, CDR2 ANQGSEA. This CDR3 is 13 amino acids long. CDR3 residues: CSVEVGSSYEQYF. The CDR3, as DNA: TGCAGCGTTGAAGTTGGGTCGTCTTACGAGCAGTACTTC.

This clonotype was detected only a few times. The chain joins TRBV20-1 to TRBJ1-5; D not certain. The V end was cut by 5 bases, the J end by 1 base, with 15 bases between. Germline lookup yields CDR1 DFQATT and CDR2 SNEGSKA (reference sequence). The CDR3 totals 15 residues. DNA of the CDR3: TGCAGTGCTCCTGCGGGGTACGGGAGCAATCAGCCCCAGCATTTT. Translation: CSAPAGYGSNQPQHF.

Ten or more counts support this clonotype. CDR3 nucleotides: TGTGCCAGCAGGAAACAGGGGGCCGCAGATACGCAGTATTTT. Translating it yields CASRKQGAADTQYF. The chain couples TRBV6-1 to TRBJ2-3; 9 bases fit TRBD1. The germline gives CDR1 MNHNS, CDR2 SASEGT. The CDR3 has 14 residues. V lost 6 bases and J lost 4; bases outside the gene matches: 5.

The V call is TRBV4-1, the J call TRBJ2-7; unclear D gene. CDR3 length equals 14 residues. From germline, CDR1 is MGHRA and CDR2 YSYEKL. V lost 0 bases and J lost 4, with 10 bases in between. The CDR3 protein is CASSQEGWEYEQYF. The DNA for the CDR3 is TGCGCCAGCAGCCAAGAGGGCTGGGAATACGAGCAGTACTTC.

This clonotype appeared a few times. V usage is TRBV11-2 and J usage is TRBJ1-3; D possibly corresponds to TRBD1 (6 bases). From germline, CDR1 is SGHAT and CDR2 FQNNGV. Trimming stripped 3 bases from V and 4 bases from J, with 16 bases between. The length of the CDR3 is 16 residues. For the CDR3, the DNA is TGTGCCAGCAGCTTGGGACCGAACAGGGTGGGAAACACCATATATTTT. Its protein is CASSLGPNRVGNTIYF.

CDR3 loop: CASSLTGGIVAFF. The CDR3 DNA is TGCGCCAGCAGCCTGACAGGCGGGATAGTAGCTTTCTTT. The J gene is TRBJ1-1, the V gene TRBV4-1, with TRBD1 as a possible D gene (6 bases). The length of the CDR3 is 13 residues. Trimming stripped 4 bases from V and 10 bases from J, with 16 bases between. CDR1 and CDR2 from the germline V gene are MGHRA and YSYEKL.

This clonotype was counted at least ten times. V gene TRBV7-9 combines with J gene TRBJ2-7; no firm D call. CDR3 length: 14 residues. Trimming cost V 1 base and J 0 bases, with 7 bases left between them. Looked up from germline, CDR1 is SEHNR and CDR2 is FQNEAQ (reference sequence). The CDR3 DNA sequence: TGTGCCAGCAGCTTAGACGGCAGCTCCTACGAGCAGTACTTC. Residues: CASSLDGSSYEQYF.